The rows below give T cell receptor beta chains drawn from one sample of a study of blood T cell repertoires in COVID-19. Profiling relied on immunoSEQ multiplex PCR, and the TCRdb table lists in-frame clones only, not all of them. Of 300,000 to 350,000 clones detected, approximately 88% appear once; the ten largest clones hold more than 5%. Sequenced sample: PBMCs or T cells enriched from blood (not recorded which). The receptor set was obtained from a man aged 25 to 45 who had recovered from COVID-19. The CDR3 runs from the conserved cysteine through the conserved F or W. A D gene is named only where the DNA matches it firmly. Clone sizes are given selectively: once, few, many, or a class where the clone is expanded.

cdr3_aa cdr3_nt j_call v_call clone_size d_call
CASSSRGILSNQPQHF TGTGCCAGTAGTTCGCGCGGAATCCTTAGCAATCAGCCCCAGCATTTT TRBJ1-5 TRBV19 . .
CASSEAAGGNTIYF TGTGCCAGCAGTGAAGCGGCAGGGGGAAACACCATATATTTT TRBJ1-3 TRBV2 . .
CASSSRGAGLYEQYF TGTGCCAGCAGCAGCCGGGGGGCGGGGCTTTACGAGCAGTACTTC TRBJ2-7 TRBV5-6 once .
CASSLGLYEQYF TGTGCCAGCAGCTTGGGGCTGTACGAGCAGTACTTC TRBJ2-7 TRBV5-5 few .
CASSDTAIEAFF TGTGCCAGCAGTGATACAGCCATAGAAGCTTTCTTT TRBJ1-1 TRBV28 few .
CATSDPVYNEQFF TGTGCCACCAGTGATCCTGTCTACAATGAGCAGTTCTTC TRBJ2-1 TRBV24-1 . .
CASSPGAGPNYGYTF TGTGCCAGCAGCCCCGGGGCGGGGCCTAACTATGGCTACACCTTC TRBJ1-2 TRBV7-9 . .
CASSVEAGDVETQYF TGTGCCAGCAGCGTAGAGGCAGGGGACGTAGAGACCCAGTACTTC TRBJ2-5 TRBV9 . .
CASKRTGGLGEQYF TGTGCCAGCAAAAGGACAGGGGGGTTGGGGGAGCAGTACTTC TRBJ2-7 TRBV2 few TRBD1
CASTLQGAADSPLHF TGTGCCAGCACCCTACAGGGGGCGGCAGATTCACCCCTCCACTTT TRBJ1-6 TRBV6-5 . TRBD1
CASTPGQGRNSPLHF TGTGCCAGCACCCCTGGACAGGGTAGAAATTCACCCCTCCACTTT TRBJ1-6 TRBV27 . TRBD1
CASEDRFATEAFF TGTGCCAGCGAGGACAGGTTTGCCACTGAAGCTTTCTTT TRBJ1-1 TRBV6-5 . TRBD1
CASSPLGLGTSGGGYEQYF TGTGCCAGCAGTCCACTGGGCCTCGGGACTAGCGGGGGGGGCTACGAGCAGTACTTC TRBJ2-7 TRBV28 once TRBD2
CATKDWYTDTQYF TGTGCCACCAAGGACTGGTACACAGATACGCAGTATTTT TRBJ2-3 TRBV12-3/TRBV12-4 . .
CASSPGGLAGRETQYF TGTGCCAGCAGCCCAGGAGGTTTAGCGGGAAGAGAGACCCAGTACTTC TRBJ2-5 TRBV11-2 . TRBD2
CASSGRQGRETQYF TGTGCCAGTAGTGGGCGACAGGGGAGGGAGACCCAGTACTTC TRBJ2-5 TRBV19 . TRBD1
CASTPDRRRQYF TGTGCCAGTACCCCGGACAGGCGACGACAGTATTTT TRBJ2-3 TRBV19 . TRBD1
CASGKSGTHNSPLHF TGTGCCAGCGGTAAATCCGGGACACATAATTCACCCCTCCACTTT TRBJ1-6 TRBV28 . .
CASSQVLQGNTIYF TGTGCCAGCAGCCAAGTATTACAGGGAAACACCATATATTTT TRBJ1-3 TRBV4-2 . .
CASSVSGTSGGPWSRGQYF TGCGCCAGCAGCGTGTCCGGGACTAGCGGGGGACCCTGGTCGAGGGGGCAGTACTTC TRBJ2-7 TRBV5-1 . TRBD2
CASSLAGTGANYGYTF TGTGCCAGCAGCTTGGCCGGGACAGGGGCTAACTATGGCTACACCTTC TRBJ1-2 TRBV5-4 once TRBD1
CASSQFDRGRGDYEQYF TGTGCCAGCAGCCAATTTGACCGCGGGCGGGGGGACTACGAGCAGTACTTC TRBJ2-7 TRBV4-2 . TRBD2
CASSQYSAEKLFF TGTGCCAGCAGCCAATATTCCGCGGAAAAACTGTTTTTT TRBJ1-4 TRBV3-1/TRBV3-2 . .
CASSPAGTDTEAFF TGTGCCAGCTCACCCGCCGGGACAGACACTGAAGCTTTCTTT TRBJ1-1 TRBV18 few TRBD1
CASSRQGERETQYF TGTGCCAGCAGCCGCCAGGGGGAGAGAGAGACCCAGTACTTC TRBJ2-5 TRBV6-2/TRBV6-3 . TRBD1
CASIQQGNHSPLHF TGTGCCAGCATTCAACAGGGGAACCATTCACCCCTCCACTTT TRBJ1-6 TRBV2 . TRBD1
CASSHGATVEAFF TGTGCCAGCAGCCATGGAGCGACCGTCGAAGCTTTCTTT TRBJ1-1 TRBV7-9 . .
CASSLARGSGTEAFF TGTGCCAGCAGCTTGGCACGGGGGTCGGGCACTGAAGCTTTCTTT TRBJ1-1 TRBV5-4 . .
CASGQVPGEQYF TGTGCCAGCGGGCAGGTGCCTGGCGAGCAGTACTTC TRBJ2-7 TRBV3-1/TRBV3-2 . .
CASRPGLAIQETQYF TGTGCCAGCAGACCCGGACTAGCGATACAAGAGACCCAGTACTTC TRBJ2-5 TRBV5-6 . TRBD2
CASSWWGDQTQYF TGTGCCAGCAGCTGGTGGGGGGATCAGACCCAGTACTTC TRBJ2-5 TRBV5-6 . .
CASSAGPRSYNEQFF TGCGCCAGCAGCGCGGGGCCCCGCTCCTACAATGAGCAGTTCTTC TRBJ2-1 TRBV5-1 many .
CASSPGSKVDTQYF TGTGCCAGCAGCCCTGGGAGCAAGGTAGATACGCAGTATTTT TRBJ2-3 TRBV7-9 . .
CASSLYNAQGHEQYF TGTGCCAGCAGCCTCTACAACGCACAGGGCCACGAGCAGTACTTC TRBJ2-7 TRBV7-2 . .
CASRDRGFDEQFF TGTGCCAGCAGGGACAGGGGTTTTGATGAGCAGTTCTTC TRBJ2-1 TRBV7-9 . TRBD1
CASSPGGYNEQFF TGTGCCAGCAGCCCCGGCGGGTACAATGAGCAGTTCTTC TRBJ2-1 TRBV7-9 . .